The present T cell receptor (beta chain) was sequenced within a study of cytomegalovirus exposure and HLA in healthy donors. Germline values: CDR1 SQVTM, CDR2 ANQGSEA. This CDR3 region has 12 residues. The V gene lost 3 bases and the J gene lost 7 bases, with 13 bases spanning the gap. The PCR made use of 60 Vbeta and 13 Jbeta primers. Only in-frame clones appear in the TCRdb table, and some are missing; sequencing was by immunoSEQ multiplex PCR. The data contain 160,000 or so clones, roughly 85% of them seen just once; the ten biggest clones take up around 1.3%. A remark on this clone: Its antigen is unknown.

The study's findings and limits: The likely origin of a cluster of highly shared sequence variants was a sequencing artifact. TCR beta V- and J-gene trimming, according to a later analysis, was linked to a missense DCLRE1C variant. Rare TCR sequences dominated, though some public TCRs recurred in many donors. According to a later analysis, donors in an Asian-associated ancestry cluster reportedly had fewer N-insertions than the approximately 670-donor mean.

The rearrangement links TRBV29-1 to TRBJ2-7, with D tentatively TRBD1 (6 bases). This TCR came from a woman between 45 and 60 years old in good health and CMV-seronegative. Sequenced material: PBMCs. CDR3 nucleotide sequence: TGCAGCGTTGATGGAGGAGACAGGGAGCAGTACTTC. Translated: CSVDGGDREQYF.